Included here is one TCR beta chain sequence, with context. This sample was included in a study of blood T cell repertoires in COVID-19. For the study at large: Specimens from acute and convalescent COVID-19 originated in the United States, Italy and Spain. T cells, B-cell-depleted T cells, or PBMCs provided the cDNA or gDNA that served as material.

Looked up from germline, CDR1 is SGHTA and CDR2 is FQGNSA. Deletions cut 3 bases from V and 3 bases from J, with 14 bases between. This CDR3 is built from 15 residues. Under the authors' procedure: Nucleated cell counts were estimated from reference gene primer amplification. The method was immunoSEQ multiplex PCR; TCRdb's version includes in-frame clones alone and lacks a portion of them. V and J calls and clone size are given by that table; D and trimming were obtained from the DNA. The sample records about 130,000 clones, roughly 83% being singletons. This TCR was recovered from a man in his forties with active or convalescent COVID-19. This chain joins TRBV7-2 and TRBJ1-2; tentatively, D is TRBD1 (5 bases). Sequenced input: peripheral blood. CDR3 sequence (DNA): TGTGCCAGCAGCTTTCATCGGACACAGCACTATGGCTACACCTTC. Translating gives CASSFHRTQHYGYTF. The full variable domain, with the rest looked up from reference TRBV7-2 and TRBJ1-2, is GAGVSQSPSNKVTEKGKDVELRCDPISGHTALYWYRQSLGQGLEFLIYFQGNSAPDKSGLPSDRFSAERTGGSVSTLTIQRTQQEDSAVYLCASSFHRTQHYGYTFGSGTRLTVV.